A selection of T cell receptor beta chains follows, all from one sample in a study of response to subunit inactivated influenza vaccine. TCRdb fed the RT-PCR reads into MiXCR, producing one record per CDR3 protein. This table holds about 650,000 distinct CDR3 sequences, approximately 15% found once. The input for sequencing was PBMCs from blood, taken 11 to 12 days after vaccination. These receptors were obtained from a man aged 50 or older who received an inactivated influenza vaccine. CDR3s include the opening cysteine and the closing phenylalanine or tryptophan. Fields, in order: J gene, V gene, CDR3 protein.

TRBJ1-5	TRBV12-3/TRBV12-4	CASSRDRGIGQPQHF
TRBJ1-5	TRBV6-2/TRBV6-3	CASSYSGVGQPQHF
TRBJ1-1	TRBV28	CASSLAEGTEAFF
TRBJ2-2	TRBV5-1	CASSADGRDTGELFF
TRBJ2-1	TRBV20-1	CSARQVPPDEQFF
TRBJ2-2	TRBV7-8	CASSSRDSLLTGELFF
TRBJ2-7	TRBV3-1	CASSTQAGLGEQYF
TRBJ2-5	TRBV6-2/TRBV6-3	CASSFRRTSGNRETQYF
TRBJ1-2	TRBV5-1	CASSADGSNYGYTF
TRBJ2-2	TRBV4-1	CASSERQQNTGELFF